The 26 T cell receptor beta chains given below trace back to one sample, sequenced in a study of identical twins. TCRdb reprocessed the 5' RACE reads via MiXCR and lists one record per CDR3 protein. Of fewer than 250,000 distinct CDR3 sequences listed, 7% to 8.5% are singletons. The same data also went into a second study, on yellow fever vaccine responses in identical twins.

Sequencing was done on a sample of CD8+ T cells sorted from blood. These receptors came from a woman under 30 in good health.

About this clonotype itself: Being one base from a much bigger clone, this may be a read error. V usage is TRBV28 and J usage is TRBJ2-2, with D hard to call. Trimming shortened V by 3 bases and J by 5 bases, and 13 bases separated the two germline ends. Germline V CDR1 and CDR2: MDHEN, SYDVKM. The CDR3 spans 15 residues. DNA of the CDR3: TGTGCCAGCAGTTTTGGTTACCGGAGTACCGGGGAGCTGTTTTTT. It codes for CASSFGYRSTGELFF.

This clonotype was recorded a few times. The rearrangement links TRBV4-1 to TRBJ2-3; D possibly uses TRBD1 or TRBD2 (6 bases each). The CDR3 is 13 amino acids. Trimming shortened V by 1 base and J by 7 bases, and 9 bases separated the two germline ends. The germline CDR1 and CDR2 sequences are MGHRA and YSYEKL. CDR3 DNA sequence: TGCGCCAGCAGCCAAGGGGGGGCGAATACGCAGTATTTT. This codes for CASSQGGANTQYF.

This clonotype appeared a few times. The chain employs TRBV12-3 or TRBV12-4 and TRBJ2-2, with D tentatively TRBD1 (5 bases). The CDR3 sequence is 19 residues long. Trimming cost V 5 bases and J 0 bases, with 22 bases left between them. CDR3 DNA: TGTGCCAGCAGTATCCTCAGGGTTTTTGGGCTAGCGAACACCGGGGAGCTGTTTTTT. Its translation: CASSILRVFGLANTGELFF.

This clonotype was observed at least ten times. The chain joins TRBV29-1 to TRBJ1-1, with D possibly TRBD1 on 5 matching bases. Germline-derived CDR1 and CDR2 are SQVTM and ANQGSEA. V was trimmed by 7 bases and J by 0 bases, leaving 15 bases between them. The length of the CDR3 is 14 residues. The CDR3 nucleotides are TGCAGCGCCTCAAGAGGGGTGATGAACACTGAAGCTTTCTTT. Its protein is CSASRGVMNTEAFF.

CDR3 protein: CLRQPVYEQYF. For the CDR3, the DNA is TGTTTGAGGCAGCCGGTCTACGAGCAGTACTTC. This rearrangement joins TRBV7-9 to TRBJ2-7, with D hard to call. The CDR3 contains 11 residues. Germline CDR1 and CDR2: SEHNR and FQNEAQ (reference sequence).

There are many counts of this clonotype. J is TRBJ2-1 and V is TRBV7-9; 10 bases match TRBD2. The CDR3 contains 12 residues. CDR1 is SEHNR, CDR2 FQNEAQ, per germline (reference sequence). V trimming: 6 bases; J trimming: 10 bases; junction bases outside the gene matches: 3. The CDR3 reads CASSATSGEQFF. Here the CDR3 DNA reads TGTGCCAGCAGTGCGACTAGCGGGGAGCAGTTCTTC.

This clonotype was seen only a few times. The V call is TRBV12-3 or TRBV12-4, the J call TRBJ2-4; 7 positions match TRBD2. V dropped 4 bases and J dropped 6; count of bases not matched to a gene: 12. The CDR3 runs 16 residues. The CDR3 nucleotides read TGTGCCAGCAGTTCAAATACGGGGGAGGGCCCAAACATTCAGTACTTC. It is translated as CASSSNTGEGPNIQYF.

This clonotype came up a few times. The chain employs TRBV7-9 and TRBJ1-1; D is ambiguous. The CDR3 contains 12 residues. Trimming pared 3 bases from V and 4 bases from J, leaving 6 bases between. Germline lookup yields CDR1 SEHNR and CDR2 FQNEAQ (reference sequence). The CDR3 spells CASSFGTTEAFF. The DNA of the CDR3 is TGTGCCAGCAGCTTCGGCACCACTGAAGCTTTCTTT.

This clonotype was counted at least ten times. The genes are TRBV11-1 and TRBJ1-2, with D hard to call. The CDR3 has 18 residues. V lost 1 base to trimming and J lost 0 bases, with 18 bases between them. Germline CDR1 is SGHAT and CDR2 is FQDESV (reference sequence). CDR3 coding DNA: TGTGCCAGCAGCTTAGGGGCTTTATGGACGGAGGCTAACTATGGCTACACCTTC. The encoded protein is CASSLGALWTEANYGYTF.

The chain uses TRBV2 and TRBJ2-6; 8 positions match TRBD1. The CDR3 spans 15 residues. V was clipped by 10 bases and J by 0 bases; unmatched bases: 5. Germline lookup yields CDR1 SNHLY and CDR2 FYNNEI. CDR3 sequence reads: CAKDRADSGANVLTF. CDR3 nucleotide sequence: TGTGCCAAGGACAGGGCCGACTCTGGGGCCAACGTCCTGACTTTC.

The chain joins TRBV27 to TRBJ2-3; tentatively, D is TRBD1 (5 bases). CDR1 and CDR2 from the germline V gene are MNHEY and SMNVEV (reference sequence). V was shortened by 5 bases and J by 1 base, with 13 bases between the two germline ends. The CDR3 is made up of 15 amino acids. The DNA of the CDR3 is TGTGCCAGCAGTGGCATGGCCAGGGGCACAGATACGCAGTATTTT. Translation: CASSGMARGTDTQYF.

This clonotype was observed at least ten times. V gene TRBV20-1 combines with J gene TRBJ1-1; the D is unclear. The germline V and J ends were trimmed by 7 bases and 1 base, with 10 bases remaining between them. The germline V gene encodes CDR1 DFQATT and CDR2 SNEGSKA (reference sequence). The CDR3 contains 12 residues. CDR3: CSVEDGNTEAFF. In DNA, the CDR3 is TGCAGTGTCGAGGACGGGAACACTGAAGCTTTCTTT.

This clonotype occurred a few times. V and J are TRBV7-2 and TRBJ2-1; D may correspond to TRBD1 or TRBD2 (5 bases each). Trimming took off 5 bases at V and 5 bases at J, with 16 bases between the two ends. From germline, CDR1 is SGHTA and CDR2 FQGNSA. The CDR3 has 15 amino acids. Here the CDR3 DNA reads TGTGCCAGCAGCCGACCCTCGGGGCAAAACAATGAGCAGTTCTTC. Its protein is CASSRPSGQNNEQFF.

CDR3 nucleotide sequence: TGCGCCAGCAGCTTGTCAGCGGGGGGCCAATCAAATGAGCAGTTCTTC. Translated, it gives CASSLSAGGQSNEQFF. The V call is TRBV5-1, the J call TRBJ2-1; 9 nucleotides match TRBD2. The ends lost 1 base at V and 7 bases at J; junction bases unmatched: 9. The CDR3 sequence is 16 residues long. Germline V gene data show CDR1 as SGHRS and CDR2 as YFSETQ.

The chain employs TRBV24-1 and TRBJ2-2; D uncertain. This CDR3 contains 16 residues. Trimming left V 1 base short and J 0 bases short, with 8 bases between. The germline V gene has CDR1 KGHDR and CDR2 SFDVKD. The CDR3 DNA sequence: TGTGCCACCAGTGATTTATCCAGCGCGAACACCGGGGAGCTGTTTTTT. Amino acid sequence: CATSDLSSANTGELFF.

This clonotype was observed a handful of times. The gene calls are TRBV7-7 and TRBJ2-2; 7 nucleotides match TRBD2. V shed 5 bases, J shed 0 bases, and the junction held 15 bases outside the gene matches. The length of the CDR3 is 19 residues. Germline CDR1 and CDR2: SSHAT and FNYEAQ (reference sequence). The CDR3 here is CASSPDLWGSGTNTGELFF. Written as DNA, the CDR3 is TGTGCCAGCAGCCCGGACCTGTGGGGAAGCGGGACGAACACCGGGGAGCTGTTTTTT. Combining the CDR3 with reference TRBV7-7 and TRBJ2-2 gives the whole variable domain GAGVSQSPRYKVTKRGQDVTLRCDPISSHATLYWYQQALGQGPEFLTYFNYEAQPDKSGLPSDRFSAERPEGSISTLTIQRTEQRDSAMYRCASSPDLWGSGTNTGELFFGEGSRLTVL.

This clonotype has only a few counts. This rearrangement joins TRBV27 to TRBJ2-5; 8 bases are a match to TRBD2. Trimming cost V 2 bases and J 1 base; bases outside gene matches: 3. Germline V lookup: CDR1 MNHEY, CDR2 SMNVEV (reference sequence). The CDR3 is 15 amino acids. CDR3 amino acids: CASSLAGGPQETQYF. The CDR3 nucleotides read TGTGCCAGCAGTTTAGCGGGAGGACCCCAAGAGACCCAGTACTTC.

This clonotype has a count of ten or more. The V and J genes are TRBV20-1 and TRBJ2-7; D gene unclear. Germline assignment: CDR1 DFQATT and CDR2 SNEGSKA (reference sequence). The CDR3 has 13 amino acids. The CDR3 DNA follows: TGCAGTGCAAGAGACACAATCACCTACGAGCAGTACGTC. It translates to CSARDTITYEQYV.

This clonotype was counted a few times. V usage is TRBV20-1 and J usage is TRBJ2-1; 9 nucleotides line up with TRBD2. The CDR3 totals 17 residues. Germline V lookup: CDR1 DFQATT, CDR2 SNEGSKA (reference sequence). The junction had 18 bases not matched to a gene; V was cut back by 2 bases and J by 10 bases. CDR3 bases: TGCAGTGCTAGACCCTTGATGGGGGGCTTTAGCGGGAGCGAGCAGTTCTTC. This codes for CSARPLMGGFSGSEQFF.

This clonotype came up a few times. The CDR3 here is CASSLGGVTGELFF. The CDR3 bases are TGTGCCAGCAGCTTGGGTGGGGTCACCGGGGAGCTGTTTTTT. The chain carries TRBV5-6 and TRBJ2-2, with D unresolved. CDR3 length equals 14 residues. The germline V and J ends were trimmed by 0 bases and 4 bases, with 7 bases remaining between them. The V gene's germline CDR1 is SGHDT and CDR2 YYEEEE.

This clonotype has a handful of counts. The rearrangement joins TRBV6-5 to TRBJ2-1; 10 bases map to TRBD2. This CDR3 is built from 17 residues. Germline assignment: CDR1 MNHEY and CDR2 SVGAGI. Losses at the gene ends were 4 bases for V and 1 base for J; bases not matched to a gene: 7. The CDR3 nucleotides read TGTGCCAGCAGTTCAGCCTTTAGCGGGAGGTCCTACAATGAGCAGTTCTTC. It codes for CASSSAFSGRSYNEQFF.

This clonotype was seen at least ten times. The genes are TRBV7-9 and TRBJ2-1; TRBD2 matches 8 bases. With 2 bases clipped from V and 4 bases from J, the junction kept 7 bases outside the gene matches. The CDR3 loop spans 16 amino acids. The germline gives CDR1 SEHNR, CDR2 FQNEAQ (reference sequence). CDR3 in DNA: TGTGCCAGCAGCTTACGAGTTAGCGGGGTTTACAATGAGCAGTTCTTC. Protein: CASSLRVSGVYNEQFF.

About this clonotype itself: A clone one base away is much larger, so this may be a read error. The chain is built from TRBV20-1 and TRBJ2-1; D call uncertain. Trimming removed 4 bases from V and 12 bases from J, with 19 bases in between. Germline V gives CDR1 DFQATT, CDR2 SNEGSKA (reference sequence). This CDR3 is 13 amino acids long. The chain's CDR3 is CSATPFGLDGQFF. Here the CDR3 DNA reads TGCAGTGCTACCCCCTTCGGCCTAGATGGGCAGTTCTTC.

This clonotype has just a few counts. The chain links TRBV6-1 to TRBJ2-2; a weak D match, TRBD1 (6 bases). The CDR3 sequence is 14 residues long. Germline V gene data show CDR1 as MNHNS and CDR2 as SASEGT. Trimming removed 5 bases at V and 3 bases at J, with 10 bases between. CDR3 residues: CASSTGTYTGELFF. In DNA form, the CDR3 reads TGTGCCAGCAGTACAGGGACCTACACCGGGGAGCTGTTTTTT.

In its sample, this clonotype was seen a few times. This rearrangement joins TRBV6-1 to TRBJ2-1, with 10 nucleotides matching TRBD2. The CDR3 totals 13 residues. Germline CDR1 and CDR2: MNHNS and SASEGT. Trimming cost V 5 bases and J 14 bases; bases outside gene matches: 9. The CDR3 is CASSPSGGAQKFF. CDR3 bases: TGTGCCAGCAGTCCCAGCGGGGGGGCTCAGAAGTTCTTC.

This clonotype was seen repeatedly, ten times or more. The chain is built from TRBV20-1 and TRBJ1-1; no clear D gene. CDR1 and CDR2 (germline): DFQATT, SNEGSKA (reference sequence). This CDR3 spans 12 amino acids. V dropped 3 bases and J dropped 5 bases, with 10 bases sitting between them. The CDR3 reads CSASPFTTEAFF. The DNA for the CDR3 is TGCAGTGCTAGCCCATTTACTACTGAAGCTTTCTTT.